The sample holds many counts of the clone carrying this T cell receptor beta chain. Its antigen is as yet unknown. This sample stems from a study of T cell repertoires in cytomegalovirus infection. At the level of the study: Carrying CMV and the relevant HLA type showed in public TCR beta signatures. Study results and caveats: Based on cumulative public TCR beta family frequency, carriers of CMV plus the relevant HLA were identified. The response measured ex vivo was dominated by TCR beta clonotypes (HLA-C-restricted and CMV-specific).

Each CDR3 protein gets one entry after TCRdb re-called the reads with MiXCR. The sample includes about 200,000 distinct CDR3 sequences, roughly 9% seen only once; the top ten take about 4.6%. The J segment lost 3 bases and the V segment lost 5 bases, leaving 6 bases of the junction unmatched. Germline CDR1 is SGHTA and CDR2 is FQGNSA. The CDR3 extends over 14 amino acids. The material sequenced was PBMCs. The rearrangement uses TRBV7-2 and TRBJ2-7, with 8 positions matching TRBD2. This sequence originates from a human donor in good health (CMV status not recorded). Some clones in this sample may be carry-over from other donors' samples. CDR3 sequence: CASSPSAGVYEQYF. CDR3 nucleotide sequence: TGTGCCAGCAGCCCATCAGCGGGAGTCTACGAGCAGTACTTC.